The 24 T cell receptor beta chains below come from one sample, sequenced in a study of T-cell memory formation after mild COVID-19 listed by TCRdb under 2021. Libraries were made using 5' RACE. This sample was sequenced with an Illumina NovaSeq 6000. The public reads were run again by TCRdb, first through fastp at Q25 and then through MiXCR, and only productive beta chains were kept. Here each entry gathers all rows of one CDR3 protein and keeps the most common genes and DNA. Here the sample has hundreds of thousands of distinct CDR3 sequences; roughly 20% occur a single time. The ten largest clones add up to roughly a fifth of the sample. The sample taken for sequencing was PBMCs or a T cell subset sorted from them (not recorded which). These TCRs come from a man aged 18 to 35 who had mild COVID-19 (a few samples of this study predate the infection). The sample titles of this study are shuffled in the database, so cell type and time point are left out; the donor was told from shared clones.

V is TRBV5-4 and J is TRBJ2-7; maybe TRBD2 (5 bases). CDR1 and CDR2 (germline): SGHNT, YYREEE (reference sequence). V was shortened by 2 bases and J by 6 bases, with 12 bases between the two germline ends. The CDR3 extends over 13 amino acids. In DNA form, the CDR3 reads TGTGCCAGCAGCTTATTAGGAGGCACCGAGCAGTACTTC. It encodes CASSLLGGTEQYF. Full variable domain (missing parts from reference TRBV5-4 and TRBJ2-7): ETGVTQSPTHLIKTRGQQVTLRCSSQSGHNTVSWYQQALGQGPQFIFQYYREEENGRGNFPPRFSGLQFPNYSSELNVNALELDDSALYLCASSLLGGTEQYFGPGTRLTVT.

This clonotype came up a few times. This chain links TRBV7-2 with TRBJ1-3, with 7 bases matching TRBD1. The germline V gene has CDR1 SGHTA and CDR2 FQGNSA. V lost 4 bases and J lost 4; bases outside the gene matches: 1. This CDR3 is built from 13 residues. The CDR3: CASSSGQGNTIYF. CDR3 nucleotide sequence: TGTGCCAGCAGCTCGGGACAGGGAAACACCATATATTTT.

This clonotype has only a few counts. The chain has TRBV29-1 and TRBJ1-5; D gene unclear. CDR1 and CDR2 from the germline V gene are SQVTM and ANQGSEA. Trimming cost V 4 bases and J 3 bases, with 10 bases left between them. The CDR3 totals 13 residues. In nucleotides, the CDR3 is TGCAGCGTTGCATCACACTTCAATCAGCCCCAGCATTTT. Translation: CSVASHFNQPQHF.

The rearrangement links TRBV5-1 to TRBJ1-4; TRBD1 matches 8 bases. Germline lookup yields CDR1 SGHRS and CDR2 YFSETQ. Trimming removed 3 bases from V and 2 bases from J; junction bases left unmatched: 6. The CDR3 consists of 16 residues. CDR3 nucleotides: TGCGCCAGCAGCTATGGACAGGGCGGGACTAATGAAAAACTGTTTTTT. It encodes CASSYGQGGTNEKLFF. Full variable domain (missing parts from reference TRBV5-1 and TRBJ1-4): KAGVTQTPRYLIKTRGQQVTLSCSPISGHRSVSWYQQTPGQGLQFLFEYFSETQRNKGNFPGRFSGRQFSNSRSEMNVSTLELGDSALYLCASSYGQGGTNEKLFFGSGTQLSVL.

This clonotype was counted a few times. The chain is built from TRBV5-6 and TRBJ2-7; 10 bases match TRBD2. The ends lost 0 bases at V and 9 bases at J; junction bases unmatched: 9. From germline, CDR1 is SGHDT and CDR2 YYEEEE. This CDR3 is built from 15 residues. The CDR3: CASSLGTGLAFVQYF. The CDR3 coding sequence is TGTGCCAGCAGCTTGGGTACGGGACTAGCGTTTGTGCAGTACTTC.

The gene calls are TRBV9 and TRBJ2-7, with a weak D call TRBD1 (6 bases). In germline, CDR1 is SGDLS, CDR2 YYNGEE. The CDR3 is 14 residues long. V lost 0 bases and J 5 bases, leaving 12 bases between the germline ends. The CDR3 region has the DNA TGTGCCAGCAGCGTAGATGGTCAGGGGAACGAGCAGTACGTC. This codes for CASSVDGQGNEQYV.

There are a few counts of this clonotype. Here the CDR3 DNA reads TGCGCCAGCAGCTTGGGGCTAGCCGAGCCCACAGATACGCAGTATTTT. The encoded protein is CASSLGLAEPTDTQYF. This rearrangement joins TRBV5-1 to TRBJ2-3, with D possibly being TRBD2 (5 bases). This CDR3 comprises 16 residues. CDR1 is SGHRS, CDR2 YFSETQ, per germline. Trimming left V 0 bases short and J 2 bases short, with 13 bases between. Full variable domain (missing parts from reference TRBV5-1 and TRBJ2-3): KAGVTQTPRYLIKTRGQQVTLSCSPISGHRSVSWYQQTPGQGLQFLFEYFSETQRNKGNFPGRFSGRQFSNSRSEMNVSTLELGDSALYLCASSLGLAEPTDTQYFGPGTRLTVL.

The V call is TRBV4-3, the J call TRBJ2-6; D gene uncertain. Germline lookup yields CDR1 LGHNA and CDR2 YSLEER. V was shortened by 0 bases and J by 0 bases, with 6 bases between the two germline ends. The CDR3 loop spans 16 amino acids. Here the CDR3 reads CASSQDGISGANVLTF. The DNA for the CDR3 is TGCGCCAGCAGCCAAGATGGAATCTCTGGGGCCAACGTCCTGACTTTC.

This clonotype appeared a few times. The chain employs TRBV7-9 and TRBJ2-3, with 7 bases matching TRBD2. With 5 bases clipped from V and 4 bases from J, the junction kept 12 bases outside the gene matches. CDR1 and CDR2 from the germline V gene are SEHNR and FQNEAQ (reference sequence). The CDR3 covers 16 residues. The CDR3 bases are TGTGCCAGCAGCCATCGTACAGGACTAGTGTCAGATACGCAGTATTTT. Protein sequence: CASSHRTGLVSDTQYF.

The V call is TRBV20-1, the J call TRBJ2-1; 10 bases map to TRBD2. The ends lost 1 base at V and 9 bases at J; junction bases unmatched: 9. Germline V lookup: CDR1 DFQATT, CDR2 SNEGSKA (reference sequence). The CDR3 consists of 15 residues. The CDR3 loop is CSARGPAGGPGEQFF. The CDR3 DNA reads TGCAGTGCTAGAGGGCCAGCGGGGGGGCCTGGTGAGCAGTTCTTC.

This clonotype has only a few counts. The chain links TRBV5-1 to TRBJ2-5; D might be TRBD1 (6 bases). The CDR3 contains 14 residues. The germline V and J ends were trimmed by 1 base and 1 base, with 8 bases remaining between them. CDR1 is SGHRS, CDR2 YFSETQ, per germline. CDR3 in DNA: TGCGCCAGCAGCTTGAGGACAGCCCAAGAGACCCAGTACTTC. This sequence encodes CASSLRTAQETQYF.

This clonotype has a handful of counts. V usage is TRBV7-2 and J usage is TRBJ2-5; 14 bases match TRBD2. The CDR3 length is 18 residues. The trim removed 4 bases at V and 9 bases at J, leaving 16 bases unmatched. Germline V gene data show CDR1 as SGHTA and CDR2 as FQGNSA. CDR3 sequence: CASSSSGTSGGAGVPQYF. DNA for the CDR3: TGTGCCAGCAGCTCCTCCGGGACTAGCGGGGGTGCGGGGGTTCCCCAGTACTTC.

The chain links TRBV12-3 or TRBV12-4 to TRBJ2-5; D perhaps matches TRBD1 (6 bases). The CDR3 length is 13 residues. V was cut by 6 bases and J by 6 bases, with 14 bases left in between. In nucleotides, the CDR3 is TGTGCCAGCAGCCGCAGGGGTTCGCAGACCCAGTACTTC. It codes for CASSRRGSQTQYF.

The chain uses TRBV5-1 and TRBJ2-5; D gene uncertain. The ends were cut back, 1 base at V and 5 bases at J, with 12 bases in the middle. The CDR3 is 14 residues long. Germline V gives CDR1 SGHRS, CDR2 YFSETQ. The CDR3 reads CASSLSSPGETQYF. CDR3 nucleotide sequence: TGCGCCAGCAGCTTGAGTAGTCCCGGGGAGACCCAGTACTTC.

The rearrangement uses TRBV6-5 and TRBJ2-3; maybe TRBD1 (5 bases). Trimming took 6 bases from V and 2 from J, leaving 12 bases between them. Germline CDR1 MNHEY, CDR2 SVGAGI. The CDR3 covers 14 residues. CDR3 region: CASRPRQPTDTQYF. CDR3 DNA: TGTGCCAGCAGACCCAGACAGCCCACAGATACGCAGTATTTT.

This clonotype was counted between two and nine times. The chain's CDR3 is CASSALQYNEQFF. The CDR3 region has the DNA TGTGCCAGCAGTGCACTGCAGTACAATGAGCAGTTCTTC. The V gene is TRBV25-1, the J gene TRBJ2-1; D unclear. Trimming cost V 4 bases and J 4 bases, with 8 bases left between them. This CDR3 contains 13 residues. Germline lookup yields CDR1 MGHDK and CDR2 SYGVNS.

V usage is TRBV20-1 and J usage is TRBJ2-3; no reliable D call. V lost 8 bases and J 4 bases, leaving 13 bases between the germline ends. The CDR3 is 12 residues long. The germline CDR1 and CDR2 sequences are DFQATT and SNEGSKA (reference sequence). CDR3 residues: CSKVRAADTQYF. Here the CDR3 DNA reads TGCAGTAAGGTTCGGGCGGCAGATACGCAGTATTTT.

This clonotype was recorded at least ten times. This chain joins TRBV7-2 and TRBJ2-5; D not certain. Deletions cut 3 bases from V and 2 bases from J, with 7 bases between. The germline CDR1 and CDR2 sequences are SGHTA and FQGNSA. The CDR3 contains 13 residues. In DNA, the CDR3 is TGTGCCAGCAGCTTTTCCGGGCAAGAGACCCAGTACTTC. As protein: CASSFSGQETQYF.

The chain is built from TRBV7-6 and TRBJ2-5; D possibly uses TRBD1 or TRBD2 (7 bases each). The V gene lost 5 bases and the J gene lost 4 bases, with 17 bases spanning the gap. The CDR3 covers 15 residues. Germline loops: CDR1 SGHVS, CDR2 FNYEAQ. The CDR3 sequence: CASSTTGRVVETQYF. The CDR3 DNA follows: TGTGCCAGCAGCACGACAGGGAGGGTAGTAGAGACCCAGTACTTC.

This clonotype came up a few times. In nucleotides, the CDR3 is TGCGCCAGCAGCCAACCAGGACAGGGGGGCACCGGGGAGCTGTTTTTT. Protein: CASSQPGQGGTGELFF. V and J are TRBV4-1 and TRBJ2-2; 10 bases line up with TRBD1. The CDR3 extends over 16 amino acids. Trimming cost V 2 bases and J 4 bases; bases outside gene matches: 4. Germline V CDR1 and CDR2: MGHRA, YSYEKL.

The gene calls are TRBV15 and TRBJ1-5; 7 nucleotides agree with TRBD1. V trimming: 4 bases; J trimming: 0 bases; junction bases outside the gene matches: 6. Germline assignment: CDR1 LNHNV and CDR2 YYDKDF (reference sequence). The CDR3 length is 16 residues. For the CDR3, the DNA is TGTGCCACCAGCAAGACAGGGAAATATAGCAATCAGCCCCAGCATTTT. Encoded protein: CATSKTGKYSNQPQHF.

This chain connects TRBV5-1 to TRBJ1-1, with 8 positions matching TRBD1. V was pared by 0 bases and J by 0 bases, with 7 bases of the junction left unmatched. The length of the CDR3 is 17 residues. Germline values: CDR1 SGHRS, CDR2 YFSETQ. CDR3 sequence reads: CASSLGTGNSVNTEAFF. The CDR3 bases are TGCGCCAGCAGCTTGGGGACAGGGAATTCGGTGAACACTGAAGCTTTCTTT.

The chain employs TRBV19 and TRBJ2-1; D not certain. CDR3 size: 14 residues. V was trimmed by 6 bases and J by 2 bases, leaving 11 bases between them. The germline V gene has CDR1 LNHDA and CDR2 SQIVND (reference sequence). CDR3 sequence (DNA): TGTGCCAGTAGGAAGGACGGTACCTACAATGAGCAGTTCTTC. It encodes CASRKDGTYNEQFF.

V usage is TRBV27 and J usage is TRBJ2-7; TRBD2 matches at 11 bases. The CDR3 covers 16 residues. The V gene's germline CDR1 is MNHEY and CDR2 SMNVEV (reference sequence). The V gene end was trimmed by 2 bases and the J gene end by 5 bases; junction bases not matched to a gene: 8. The CDR3 spells CASSLPSSGGSHEQYF. The CDR3 DNA sequence: TGTGCCAGCAGTTTACCTTCTAGCGGGGGGAGCCACGAGCAGTACTTC.